Shown below are 32 T cell receptor beta chains from a single sample sequenced in a study of human T cells and chemical hapten exposure (dated by TCRdb to the early 2020s). The receptor library was made with RACE. TCRdb shows the sequencer as NextSeq 500. TCRdb redid the processing of the public reads, applying fastp at Q25 and MiXCR, and retained in-frame beta chains. Every entry covers one CDR3 protein and lists the most common genes and DNA from its rows. This sample has about 160,000 distinct CDR3 sequences in its table, and around a quarter of those were observed once. Of the sample, around 2.3% falls within the top ten clones. According to the study, the label for this sample's time point signals: patch test 3, about 24 weeks after DPC sensitization. This sample's treatment or condition label indicates: therapeutic diphenylcyclopropenone sensitization with weekly scalp DPC. The material sequenced was whole blood, taken in connection with sensitization to the hapten diphenylcyclopropenone (DPC). The receptors originated from a woman aged 18-29 years with alopecia areata. Some clones in this sample may be carry-over from other donors' samples.

The V call is TRBV29-1, the J call TRBJ1-2; the D is unclear. With 3 bases removed from V and 8 bases from J, the gap between germline ends came to 10 bases. The germline V gene has CDR1 SQVTM and CDR2 ANQGSEA. This CDR3 spans 11 amino acids. This CDR3 reads CSVDAGIGYTF. CDR3 nucleotides: TGCAGCGTTGATGCGGGCATCGGCTACACCTTC.

The chain recombines TRBV27 with TRBJ2-7; TRBD2 matches at 7 bases. After removal of 3 bases from V and 6 bases from J, the junction contained 8 bases not matched to a gene. The CDR3 spans 14 residues. Germline values: CDR1 MNHEY, CDR2 SMNVEV (reference sequence). CDR3 protein: CASSLGGSPSEQYF. The CDR3 DNA reads TGTGCCAGCAGTTTGGGAGGGTCTCCCTCCGAGCAGTACTTC.

This clonotype occurred a few times. The chain links TRBV27 to TRBJ2-3; TRBD1 might be the D (7 bases). This CDR3 has 13 amino acids. Germline CDR1 MNHEY, CDR2 SMNVEV (reference sequence). Trimming took off 7 bases at V and 7 bases at J, with 15 bases between the two ends. CDR3: CASTSGGPNTQYF. In DNA, the CDR3 is TGTGCCAGCACATCAGGGGGGCCTAATACGCAGTATTTT.

This clonotype was counted a few times. The chain joins TRBV29-1 to TRBJ2-4; 8 bases are shared with TRBD1. Germline lookup yields CDR1 SQVTM and CDR2 ANQGSEA. The V and J ends lost 8 bases and 6 bases, in that order; junction bases with no gene match: 6. CDR3 length equals 12 residues. The CDR3 sequence is CSFHGQGNIQYF. DNA for the CDR3: TGCAGCTTCCACGGACAGGGAAACATTCAGTACTTC.

This clonotype was observed a handful of times. This sequence is one base from a far larger clone and is likely a read error. The chain recombines TRBV25-1 with TRBJ2-7; possibly TRBD2 for D (6 bases). CDR1 and CDR2 (germline): MGHDK, SYGVNS. V lost 7 bases and J lost 3, with 7 bases in between. The CDR3 spans 11 residues. For the CDR3, the DNA is TGTGCCAGCACCGGGGGCTACGAGCAGTACTTC. Residues: CASTGGYEQYF.

V and J are TRBV15 and TRBJ2-7, with D maybe TRBD2 (5 bases). Germline CDR1 reads LNHNV; CDR2 reads YYDKDF (reference sequence). Trimming pared 0 bases from V and 5 bases from J, leaving 14 bases between. The CDR3 has 15 residues. Written as DNA, the CDR3 is TGTGCCACCAGCAGAGATCGTGAAAGAGCGGACGAGCAGTACTTC. Amino acids: CATSRDRERADEQYF.

The rearrangement joins TRBV4-1 to TRBJ2-7; TRBD1 is a possible D gene (6 bases). V was shortened by 5 bases and J by 1 base, with 9 bases between the two germline ends. The CDR3 spans 13 residues. Germline CDR1 is MGHRA and CDR2 is YSYEKL. The CDR3 protein is CASSGQLSYEQYF. The CDR3, as DNA: TGCGCCAGCAGCGGACAGTTATCCTACGAGCAGTACTTC.

This sequence joins TRBV4-3 and TRBJ2-1; the match to TRBD2 covers 12 bases. Germline CDR1 reads LGHNA; CDR2 reads YSLEER. The CDR3 contains 17 residues. The junction had 7 bases not matched to a gene; V was cut back by 0 bases and J by 7 bases. CDR3 sequence reads: CASSQDPSGGVKNEQFF. The CDR3, as DNA: TGCGCCAGCAGCCAAGATCCTAGCGGGGGGGTTAAGAATGAGCAGTTCTTC.

Remarks on this clonotype: A much larger clone is a single base away; this may be a read error. This CDR3 is CVSSLRGDSYNEQFF. The CDR3 nucleotides read TGTGTCAGCAGCTTAAGGGGTGACTCCTACAATGAGCAGTTCTTC. The rearrangement uses TRBV7-6 and TRBJ2-1, with D possibly TRBD1 on 5 matching bases. Germline assignment: CDR1 SGHVS and CDR2 FNYEAQ. CDR3 length equals 15 residues.

The chain joins TRBV12-3 or TRBV12-4 to TRBJ2-3; D is possibly TRBD1 or TRBD2 (5 bases each). The CDR3 contains 13 residues. Trimming cost V 9 bases and J 5 bases, with 15 bases left between them. The CDR3 sequence is CASRDLSEDTQYF. The CDR3, as DNA: TGTGCCAGTCGGGACCTCTCAGAAGATACGCAGTATTTT.

This chain connects TRBV7-6 to TRBJ2-7; D unresolved. V was pared by 1 base and J by 5 bases, with 15 bases between. This CDR3 is 15 amino acids long. Germline assignment: CDR1 SGHVS and CDR2 FNYEAQ. The CDR3 spells CASSLGAARNHEQYF. The CDR3 nucleotides are TGTGCCAGCAGCTTAGGGGCAGCCCGGAACCACGAGCAGTACTTC. Full variable domain (rest looked up from reference TRBV7-6 and TRBJ2-7): GAGVSQSPRYKVTKRGQDVALRCDPISGHVSLYWYRQALGQGPEFLTYFNYEAQQDKSGLPNDRFSAERPEGSISTLTIQRTEQRDSAMYRCASSLGAARNHEQYFGPGTRLTVT.

The chain links TRBV6-5 to TRBJ2-1; TRBD2 matches 7 bases. Per the germline V gene, CDR1 is MNHEY and CDR2 is SVGAGI. The length of the CDR3 is 14 residues. V trimming: 6 bases; J trimming: 7 bases; junction bases outside the gene matches: 9. The CDR3 region has the DNA TGTGCCAGCAGCCAAAGCGGGGTAGGGAATGAGCAGTTCTTC. This sequence encodes CASSQSGVGNEQFF.

The rearrangement uses TRBV4-3 and TRBJ2-7; D is unresolved. The V end lost 1 base, the J end lost 1 base, and 11 bases lay between the germline ends. Germline V gene data show CDR1 as LGHNA and CDR2 as YSLEER. The CDR3 length is 15 residues. CDR3 DNA sequence: TGCGCCAGCAGCCAAGTACCGGACGGTTCCTACGAGCAGTACTTC. Amino acids: CASSQVPDGSYEQYF.

At least ten counts were recorded for this clonotype. The chain joins TRBV2 to TRBJ2-6; D call uncertain. The germline V and J ends were trimmed by 2 bases and 1 base, with 6 bases remaining between them. The CDR3 extends over 15 amino acids. Germline CDR1 reads SNHLY; CDR2 reads FYNNEI. CDR3 sequence: CASSELISGANVLTF. The CDR3 DNA reads as TGTGCCAGCAGTGAATTGATTTCTGGGGCCAACGTCCTGACTTTC.

V and J are TRBV28 and TRBJ1-1; no definite D call. Trimming took off 1 base at V and 1 base at J, with 22 bases between the two ends. The germline V gene has CDR1 MDHEN and CDR2 SYDVKM. This CDR3 comprises 19 residues. The CDR3 coding sequence is TGTGCCAGCAGTTTATTCGCCCTCTTAACGACCTCAAGGAACACTGAAGCTTTCTTT. This sequence encodes CASSLFALLTTSRNTEAFF.

The gene calls are TRBV29-1 and TRBJ1-1; D gene unclear. Trimming removed 5 bases at V and 1 base at J, with 5 bases between. Germline-derived CDR1 and CDR2 are SQVTM and ANQGSEA. The CDR3 extends over 11 amino acids. This chain's CDR3 is CSVRRNTEAFF. CDR3 nucleotide sequence: TGCAGCGTTCGGAGGAACACTGAAGCTTTCTTT.

V and J are TRBV20-1 and TRBJ2-1; TRBD2 matches 8 bases. The trim removed 3 bases at V and 9 bases at J, leaving 4 bases unmatched. There are 12 residues in the CDR3. Germline V gene sequence: CDR1 DFQATT, CDR2 SNEGSKA (reference sequence). The CDR3: CSASGGAAEQFF. The CDR3 region has the DNA TGCAGTGCTAGCGGGGGGGCCGCTGAGCAGTTCTTC.

This clonotype was counted a few times. The chain carries TRBV12-3 or TRBV12-4 and TRBJ2-7; no definite D call. The CDR3 sequence is 12 residues long. The germline V and J ends were trimmed by 0 bases and 2 bases, with 2 bases remaining between them. CDR3 amino acids: CASSLAPYEQYF. In DNA, the CDR3 is TGTGCCAGCAGTTTAGCCCCCTACGAGCAGTACTTC.

This chain uses TRBV25-1 with TRBJ1-6; 9 bases are shared with TRBD1. The germline gives CDR1 MGHDK, CDR2 SYGVNS. V gave up 6 bases and J gave up 7 bases; unmatched junction bases: 1. The CDR3 covers 13 residues. The CDR3 reads CASRTGGNSPLHF. CDR3 sequence (DNA): TGTGCCAGCAGGACAGGGGGAAATTCACCCCTCCACTTT.

This clonotype has more than one count but fewer than ten. The rearrangement uses TRBV15 and TRBJ1-1; no reliable D call. The CDR3 consists of 13 residues. Trimming pared 0 bases from V and 11 bases from J, leaving 13 bases between. The V gene's germline CDR1 is LNHNV and CDR2 YYDKDF (reference sequence). The CDR3 region is CATSRDRAAAAFF. The CDR3 coding sequence is TGTGCCACCAGCAGAGATAGGGCAGCCGCGGCTTTCTTT.

This clonotype was seen a few times. The V gene is TRBV7-2, the J gene TRBJ1-1; TRBD1 is a possible D gene (6 bases). This CDR3 has 15 amino acids. The germline CDR1 and CDR2 sequences are SGHTA and FQGNSA. Trimming took off 5 bases at V and 0 bases at J, with 13 bases between the two ends. The CDR3 coding sequence is TGTGCCAGCAGCGTATGGACAGACATGAACACTGAAGCTTTCTTT. It yields the protein CASSVWTDMNTEAFF.

This clonotype was detected a few times. This chain connects TRBV2 to TRBJ1-5; D is unresolved. CDR3 length equals 12 residues. Germline CDR1 is SNHLY and CDR2 is FYNNEI. Trimming pared 2 bases from V and 7 bases from J, leaving 6 bases between. The CDR3 coding sequence is TGTGCCAGCAGTGAAACTGGGCAGCCCCAGCATTTT. Its protein is CASSETGQPQHF.

This clonotype was detected only a few times. The rearrangement links TRBV6-2 or TRBV6-3 to TRBJ2-5; D is uncertain. Germline V lookup: CDR1 MNHEY, CDR2 SVGEGT. V lost 4 bases, J lost 2 bases, and 5 bases lay in between. The CDR3 contains 12 residues. CDR3 in DNA: TGTGCCAGCAGTTCCTCGCAAGAGACCCAGTACTTC. The encoded protein is CASSSSQETQYF.

V and J are TRBV5-6 and TRBJ2-3; D is possibly TRBD2 (6 bases). The CDR3 runs to 16 residues. Germline V gene sequence: CDR1 SGHDT, CDR2 YYEEEE. V dropped 4 bases and J dropped 0 bases, with 15 bases sitting between them. CDR3 nucleotides: TGTGCCAGCAGCGGGATGGTCGGGACTAGCACAGATACGCAGTATTTT. This sequence encodes CASSGMVGTSTDTQYF.

V and J are TRBV7-9 and TRBJ2-7; D unresolved. This CDR3 region has 11 residues. Trimming pared 1 base from V and 6 bases from J, leaving 4 bases between. Germline values: CDR1 SEHNR, CDR2 FQNEAQ (reference sequence). CDR3 DNA sequence: TGTGCCAGCAGCTTAGGAATCGAGCAGTACTTC. This codes for CASSLGIEQYF.

This clonotype showed up many times. The genes are TRBV20-1 and TRBJ2-1; D possibly corresponds to TRBD1 (6 bases). V was shortened by 0 bases and J by 3 bases, with 15 bases between the two germline ends. Germline values: CDR1 DFQATT, CDR2 SNEGSKA (reference sequence). The CDR3 sequence is 16 residues long. The CDR3 DNA follows: TGCAGTGCTAGAGATCAAGGGACACTTCTCTACAATGAGCAGTTCTTC. Translating gives CSARDQGTLLYNEQFF.

Comment on this clonotype: An end of the junction does not agree with germline; a read error may underlie this. The chain recombines TRBV27 with TRBJ2-4; 7 bases agree with TRBD1. The CDR3 sequence is 13 residues long. CDR1 is MNHEY and CDR2 is SMNVEV in the germline V gene (reference sequence). As DNA, the CDR3 is TGTGCCAGCAGTTTATCGCTGAAGGGGGCGACGCACTTC. Its protein product is CASSLSLKGATHF.

This rearrangement joins TRBV6-2 or TRBV6-3 to TRBJ2-3, with 10 bases fitting TRBD2. The CDR3 length is 12 residues. The ends lost 6 bases at V and 9 bases at J; junction bases unmatched: 3. Looked up from germline, CDR1 is MNHEY and CDR2 is SVGEGT. The CDR3 here is CASRGSGGTQYF. The CDR3 DNA is TGTGCCAGCAGGGGTAGCGGGGGGACGCAGTATTTT.

This clonotype turned up a few times. The chain uses TRBV11-2 and TRBJ2-3; 10 nucleotides line up with TRBD1. V trimming: 4 bases; J trimming: 4 bases; junction bases outside the gene matches: 8. The CDR3 loop spans 16 amino acids. Germline assignment: CDR1 SGHAT and CDR2 FQNNGV. CDR3 nucleotides: TGTGCCAGCAGCTGGGTGGCCGGGACAGGGGCAGATACGCAGTATTTT. As protein: CASSWVAGTGADTQYF.

The chain carries TRBV6-2 or TRBV6-3 and TRBJ2-7; TRBD2 matches at 9 bases. The V gene's germline CDR1 is MNHEY and CDR2 SVGEGT. This CDR3 has 15 amino acids. The trim removed 5 bases at V and 1 base at J, leaving 6 bases unmatched. Written as DNA, the CDR3 is TGTGCCAGCAGTAACGGACTAGCGTCATCCTACGAGCAGTACTTC. This codes for CASSNGLASSYEQYF.

This sequence joins TRBV20-1 and TRBJ2-5; D might be TRBD1 (6 bases). The CDR3 length is 12 residues. Between the trimmed V and J ends, which lost 5 bases and 4 bases, there was a span of 11 bases. Per germline, CDR1 DFQATT and CDR2 SNEGSKA (reference sequence). CDR3 sequence (DNA): TGCAGTGCTCCACAGGGTCCAGAGACCCAGTACTTC. Residues: CSAPQGPETQYF.

The chain uses TRBV12-3 or TRBV12-4 and TRBJ1-2; maybe TRBD1 (6 bases). The CDR3 extends over 14 amino acids. Trimming took off 7 bases at V and 4 bases at J, with 16 bases between the two ends. DNA for the CDR3: TGTGCCAGCACCCCAGGTGGGGGGCTCTATGGCTACACCTTC. Translated, it gives CASTPGGGLYGYTF.